Shown below are 2 T cell receptor beta chains from a single sample sequenced in a study of control samples from healthy donors and cancer patients. Sequenced by immunoSEQ multiplex PCR; TCRdb stores in-frame clones only, minus some. The table records 150,000 to 200,000 clones, 80% to 95% of them present only once. The sample was blood. The receptor set was obtained from a woman in her twenties or thirties in good health.

The chain uses TRBV18 and TRBJ1-5, with a weak D call TRBD1 (5 bases). V was pared by 4 bases and J by 6 bases, with 10 bases between. This CDR3 has 13 residues. The germline CDR1 and CDR2 sequences are KGHSH and LQKENI. The CDR3 here is CASSHGGSQPQHF. Written as DNA, the CDR3 is TGTGCCAGCTCACACGGGGGGAGTCAGCCCCAGCATTTT. The whole variable domain, remainder taken from reference TRBV18 and TRBJ1-5, is NAGVMQNPRHLVRRRGQEARLRCSPMKGHSHVYWYRQLPEEGLKFMVYLQKENIIDESGMPKERFSAEFPKEGPSILRIQQVVRGDSAAYFCASSHGGSQPQHFGDGTRLSIL.

The J gene is TRBJ2-3, the V gene TRBV5-1; no clear D. Germline loops: CDR1 SGHRS, CDR2 YFSETQ. This CDR3 comprises 12 residues. The ends were cut back, 5 bases at V and 0 bases at J, with 4 bases in the middle. This chain's CDR3 is CASSSSTDTQYF. The CDR3 DNA reads as TGCGCCAGCAGTTCTAGCACAGATACGCAGTATTTT.